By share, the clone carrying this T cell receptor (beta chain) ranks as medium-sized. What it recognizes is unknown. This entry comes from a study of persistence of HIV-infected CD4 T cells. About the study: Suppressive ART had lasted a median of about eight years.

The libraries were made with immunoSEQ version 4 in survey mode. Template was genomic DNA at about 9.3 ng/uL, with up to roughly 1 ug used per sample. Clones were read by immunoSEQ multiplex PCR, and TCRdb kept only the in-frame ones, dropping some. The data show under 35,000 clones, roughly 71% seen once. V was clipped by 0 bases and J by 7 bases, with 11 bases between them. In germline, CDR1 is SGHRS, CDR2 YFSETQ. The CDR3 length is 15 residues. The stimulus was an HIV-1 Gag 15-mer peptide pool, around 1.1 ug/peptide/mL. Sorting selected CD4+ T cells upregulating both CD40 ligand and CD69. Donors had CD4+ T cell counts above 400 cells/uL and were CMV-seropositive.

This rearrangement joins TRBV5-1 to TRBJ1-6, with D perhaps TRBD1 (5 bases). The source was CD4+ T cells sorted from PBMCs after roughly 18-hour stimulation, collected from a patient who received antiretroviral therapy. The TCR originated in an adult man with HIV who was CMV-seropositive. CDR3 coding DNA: TGCGCCAGCAGCTTGGGGGACCTTCCAAATTCACCCCTCCACTTT. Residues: CASSLGDLPNSPLHF.